These 22 T cell receptor beta chains were sequenced from one sample in a study of blood T cells in healthy people across ages. Alongside a J-beta primer mix, a sample-barcoded 5' primer served in a second PCR lasting about 7 to 11 cycles. Each CDR3 protein gets one entry after TCRdb re-called the 5' RACE reads with MiXCR. The sample has around 400,000 distinct CDR3 sequences; about 52% are singletons. The sequenced sample was blood. These TCRs come from a man aged 60 to 75 in good health.

V and J are TRBV6-2 or TRBV6-3 and TRBJ2-4, with a possible D match to TRBD1 (5 bases). The CDR3 sequence is 13 residues long. In germline, CDR1 is MNHEY, CDR2 SVGEGT. V shed 9 bases and J shed 13 bases, with 22 bases lying between them. The CDR3 protein is CARPGQQVYGQYF. In nucleotides, the CDR3 is TGTGCCAGACCCGGGCAACAGGTCTACGGGCAGTACTTC.

This clonotype was detected many times. This chain uses TRBV9 with TRBJ1-2; D is undetermined. The CDR3 runs 12 residues. Trimming left V 0 bases short and J 8 bases short, with 8 bases between. The germline V gene has CDR1 SGDLS and CDR2 YYNGEE. The CDR3 region has the DNA TGTGCCAGCAGCGTAGCTGGAGGGGGCTACACCTTC. As protein: CASSVAGGGYTF.

V gene TRBV20-1 combines with J gene TRBJ2-3; 9 bases line up with TRBD2. Germline V CDR1 and CDR2: DFQATT, SNEGSKA (reference sequence). The CDR3 covers 16 residues. V was pared by 6 bases and J by 6 bases, with 16 bases of the junction left unmatched. This chain's CDR3 is CSARSLREGPTDTQYF. The CDR3 DNA follows: TGCAGTGCCCGCTCCTTGCGGGAGGGCCCGACTGATACGCAGTATTTT.

This clonotype was seen many times. The chain carries TRBV7-2 and TRBJ2-7; D possibly matches TRBD1 or TRBD2 (5 bases each). This CDR3 comprises 12 residues. From germline, CDR1 is SGHTA and CDR2 FQGNSA. V lost 5 bases to trimming and J lost 4 bases, with 9 bases between them. CDR3 nucleotide sequence: TGTGCCAGCAGCCCCGGGGCGTACGAGCAGTACTTC. This sequence encodes CASSPGAYEQYF.

The chain links TRBV12-3 or TRBV12-4 to TRBJ1-2; 8 positions match TRBD1. After removal of 6 bases from V and 7 bases from J, the junction contained 7 bases not matched to a gene. The CDR3 spans 13 residues. The CDR3 nucleotides read TGTGCCAGCAGCCCAGACAGGGGCTGTGGCTACACCTTC. Translation: CASSPDRGCGYTF.

The genes are TRBV4-2 and TRBJ2-7; 7 nucleotides agree with TRBD2. CDR3 length: 15 amino acids. Germline trimming cut 2 bases from V and 5 bases from J; bases unmatched to any gene: 9. Germline V gene data show CDR1 as LGHNA and CDR2 as YNFKEQ. The CDR3 reads CASSQSGGSFHEQYF. The DNA of the CDR3 is TGTGCCAGCAGCCAATCGGGCGGGAGTTTCCACGAGCAGTACTTC.

Ten or more counts support this clonotype. V is TRBV15 and J is TRBJ2-6, with TRBD1 matching 8 bases. V dropped 3 bases and J dropped 0; count of bases not matched to a gene: 4. The CDR3 spans 17 residues. In germline, CDR1 is LNHNV, CDR2 YYDKDF (reference sequence). CDR3 in amino acids: CATSSWTGSSGANVLTF. The CDR3 DNA sequence: TGTGCCACCAGCAGTTGGACAGGGAGCTCTGGGGCCAACGTCCTGACTTTC. The whole variable domain, remainder taken from reference TRBV15 and TRBJ2-6, is DAMVIQNPRYQVTQFGKPVTLSCSQTLNHNVMYWYQQKSSQAPKLLFHYYDKDFNNEADTPDNFQSRRPNTSFCFLDIRSPGLGDTAMYLCATSSWTGSSGANVLTFGAGSRLTVL.

The J gene is TRBJ2-1, the V gene TRBV27; 9 bases align to TRBD1. CDR1 and CDR2 from the germline V gene are MNHEY and SMNVEV (reference sequence). The CDR3 spans 16 residues. V gave up 1 base and J gave up 7 bases; unmatched junction bases: 8. CDR3 sequence: CASSLLVGQGSNEQFF. DNA for the CDR3: TGTGCCAGCAGTTTATTGGTTGGACAGGGGTCAAATGAGCAGTTCTTC.

This clonotype was seen ten or more times. V gene TRBV24-1 combines with J gene TRBJ2-1, with a weak D call TRBD2 (7 bases). Trimming took off 9 bases at V and 6 bases at J, with 14 bases between the two ends. CDR3 size: 13 residues. The germline CDR1 and CDR2 sequences are KGHDR and SFDVKD. CDR3 residues: CATSRGGGNEQFF. In nucleotides, the CDR3 is TGTGCCACCTCCCGAGGGGGGGGCAATGAGCAGTTCTTC.

The genes are TRBV15 and TRBJ1-4; D unclear. V lost 5 bases and J 8 bases, leaving 15 bases between the germline ends. Germline-derived CDR1 and CDR2 are LNHNV and YYDKDF (reference sequence). The CDR3 extends over 14 amino acids. CDR3: CATSSSEAWEKLFF. The DNA of the CDR3 is TGTGCCACCAGCTCCTCAGAGGCGTGGGAAAAACTGTTTTTT.

This clonotype was counted between two and nine times. The chain recombines TRBV28 with TRBJ1-2; 9 bases are shared with TRBD1. CDR1 is MDHEN, CDR2 SYDVKM, per germline. V trimming: 4 bases; J trimming: 4 bases; junction bases outside the gene matches: 10. This CDR3 is 16 amino acids long. CDR3 in DNA: TGTGCCAGCAGTTCCCGGGACAGGGCGTGGGGCTATGGCTACACCTTC. Its translation is CASSSRDRAWGYGYTF.

This clonotype was counted a single time. A much bigger clone sits one base away, suggesting this may be a read error. The CDR3 here is CASSTGPGWVGYTF. The CDR3 DNA is TGTGCCAGCAGTACAGGACCAGGGTGGGTTGGCTACACCTTC. The chain is built from TRBV27 and TRBJ1-2; the D gene is possibly TRBD1 (5 bases). V lost 5 bases and J 7 bases, leaving 17 bases between the germline ends. Germline-derived CDR1 and CDR2 are MNHEY and SMNVEV (reference sequence). The CDR3 loop spans 14 amino acids.

Here the CDR3 reads CATSRDWTSGRTSTDTQYF. CDR3 bases: TGTGCCACCAGCAGAGATTGGACTAGCGGGAGGACGAGCACAGATACGCAGTATTTT. The gene calls are TRBV15 and TRBJ2-3; TRBD2 aligns across 14 bases. Germline V gives CDR1 LNHNV, CDR2 YYDKDF (reference sequence). The V gene end was trimmed by 0 bases and the J gene end by 0 bases; junction bases not matched to a gene: 5. The CDR3 consists of 19 residues.

This clonotype was recorded a few times. The CDR3 protein is CSARDFGRGPNEQFF. Here the CDR3 DNA reads TGCAGTGCTAGAGATTTTGGGCGGGGGCCCAATGAGCAGTTCTTC. V and J are TRBV20-1 and TRBJ2-1, with D possibly being TRBD2 (7 bases). CDR3 size: 15 residues. Trimming removed 0 bases from V and 6 bases from J, with 15 bases in between. Germline V CDR1 and CDR2: DFQATT, SNEGSKA (reference sequence).

This clonotype has more than one count but fewer than ten. The chain couples TRBV10-3 to TRBJ2-5, with 9 bases that match TRBD1. From germline, CDR1 is ENHRY and CDR2 SYGVKD. The ends lost 3 bases at V and 11 bases at J; junction bases unmatched: 13. This CDR3 has 15 amino acids. CDR3 DNA: TGTGCCATCAGTGACCAGACAGGGGGGACCAATGAGCAGTACTTC. Protein product: CAISDQTGGTNEQYF.

In this sample, this clonotype turned up a few times. The chain is built from TRBV15 and TRBJ2-3; 9 bases match TRBD1. The germline V gene encodes CDR1 LNHNV and CDR2 YYDKDF (reference sequence). This CDR3 region has 14 residues. In DNA form, the CDR3 reads TGTACCGCCAGCACGGGACAGGGCTCAGATACGCAGTATTTT. It encodes CTASTGQGSDTQYF.

The V call is TRBV20-1, the J call TRBJ2-5, with D possibly being TRBD2 (6 bases). The end of the DNA aligns better with TRBJ2-7, so the J call may be wrong. Germline V gene sequence: CDR1 DFQATT, CDR2 SNEGSKA (reference sequence). This CDR3 region has 16 residues. CDR3 protein: CSASTTGLIIYNEQYF. In DNA form, the CDR3 reads TGCAGTGCTAGCACGACCGGACTAATCATCTACAACGAGCAGTACTTC.

There are a few counts of this clonotype. The chain carries TRBV7-2 and TRBJ2-5; D is possibly TRBD2 (6 bases). V lost 3 bases and J 9 bases, leaving 17 bases between the germline ends. Germline V gene sequence: CDR1 SGHTA, CDR2 FQGNSA. CDR3 length: 14 residues. CDR3 region: CASSFGGSTGAQYF. The CDR3 DNA follows: TGTGCCAGCAGCTTTGGGGGGAGCACCGGGGCCCAGTACTTC.

In this sample, this clonotype turned up a few times. The chain uses TRBV28 and TRBJ2-3; no definite D call. In germline, CDR1 is MDHEN, CDR2 SYDVKM. The CDR3 runs 15 residues. V was clipped by 3 bases and J by 0 bases, with 10 bases between them. In nucleotides, the CDR3 is TGTGCCAGCAGTTTTTCGGCGGCTAGCACAGATACGCAGTATTTT. Amino acid sequence: CASSFSAASTDTQYF.

This chain uses TRBV27 with TRBJ2-5; the match to TRBD2 covers 9 bases. With 3 bases clipped from V and 0 bases from J, the junction kept 8 bases outside the gene matches. CDR3 size: 17 residues. Germline V CDR1 and CDR2: MNHEY, SMNVEV (reference sequence). The CDR3 loop is CASSFYSGLANQETQYF. The DNA for the CDR3 is TGTGCCAGCAGTTTTTATTCGGGACTAGCCAACCAAGAGACCCAGTACTTC.

This clonotype was observed a few times. This sequence joins TRBV29-1 and TRBJ2-7; D might be TRBD2 (5 bases). The CDR3 is 11 residues long. Germline CDR1 SQVTM, CDR2 ANQGSEA. V lost 2 bases and J 4 bases, leaving 6 bases between the germline ends. The CDR3 nucleotides are TGCAGCGTTGAATCGGGATACGAGCAGTACTTC. Its translation is CSVESGYEQYF.

This clonotype was seen only a few times. This chain joins TRBV7-2 and TRBJ2-1, with D perhaps given as TRBD1 or TRBD2 (7 bases each). The V end was cut by 5 bases, the J end by 5 bases, with 13 bases between. Per germline, CDR1 SGHTA and CDR2 FQGNSA. This CDR3 has 14 amino acids. CDR3 nucleotides: TGTGCCAGCAGCACGCAGGGGGGGGACAATGAGCAGTTCTTC. Its translation: CASSTQGGDNEQFF.